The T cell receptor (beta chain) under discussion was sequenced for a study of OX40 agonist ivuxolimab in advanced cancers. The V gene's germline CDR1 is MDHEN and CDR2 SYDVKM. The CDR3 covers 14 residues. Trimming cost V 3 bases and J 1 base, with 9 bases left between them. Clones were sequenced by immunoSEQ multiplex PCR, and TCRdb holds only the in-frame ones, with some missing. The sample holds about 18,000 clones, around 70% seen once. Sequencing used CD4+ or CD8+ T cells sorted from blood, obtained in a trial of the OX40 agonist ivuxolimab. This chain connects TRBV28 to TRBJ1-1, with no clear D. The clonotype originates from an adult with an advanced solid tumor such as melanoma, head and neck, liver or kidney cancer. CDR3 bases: TGTGCCAGCAGTTTTAACCCCGCGAACACTGAAGCTTTCTTT. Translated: CASSFNPANTEAFF.